The clone carrying this T cell receptor (beta chain) was observed a handful of times. Its target is unknown. The sample belongs to a study of T-cell memory formation after mild COVID-19. Trimming cost V 5 bases and J 6 bases, with 5 bases left between them. CDR3 length: 11 residues. Germline V lookup: CDR1 SGHTA, CDR2 FQGNSA. TCRdb fed the 5' RACE reads into MiXCR, producing one record per CDR3 protein. In the table there are fewer than 650,000 distinct CDR3 sequences, 17% of which are singletons. Study conclusions and caveats: Several responding clones turned up in pre-infection memory, indicating that cross-reactive memory may have taken part. Day 15 to 85 contracting clones showed balanced CD4/CD8; later expanders leaned CD4+.

V is TRBV7-2 and J is TRBJ2-1; D ambiguous. This TCR derives from an adult woman who had mild COVID-19 (a few samples of this study predate the infection). Cell type and time point are not known. The specimen sequenced was PBMCs or a T cell subset sorted from them (not recorded which). CDR3 sequence: CASSKFNEQFF. CDR3 in DNA: TGTGCCAGCAGCAAGTTCAATGAGCAGTTCTTC.